The 18 T cell receptor beta chains below all came from one sample that was sequenced in a study of synovial regulatory T cells in juvenile arthritis. The method was immunoSEQ multiplex PCR; TCRdb's version includes in-frame clones alone and lacks a portion of them. The sample table sets out 8,000 to 10,000 clones. Sequenced sample: Treg cells from blood. Documented subset: remaining (HLA-DR-negative) circulating blood Treg cells. These receptors came from a donor between 2 and 29 years old with juvenile idiopathic arthritis.

This chain joins TRBV5-1 and TRBJ1-4. This CDR3 has 16 residues. No DNA is listed. The germline V gene encodes CDR1 SGHRS and CDR2 YFSETQ. The CDR3 region is CASSFGGAGANEKLFF.

The chain has TRBV19 and TRBJ1-2. The CDR3 is made up of 14 amino acids. No DNA sequence was recorded. Germline V gene lookup returns CDR1 LNHDA and CDR2 SQIVND (reference sequence). The CDR3 spells CASTVGGGDYGYTF.

V is TRBV27 and J is TRBJ1-3. This CDR3 comprises 13 residues. No DNA accompanies this entry. The germline V gene has CDR1 MNHEY and CDR2 SMNVEV (reference sequence). CDR3 in amino acids: CASSGTNGFTIYF.

This sequence joins TRBV2 and TRBJ1-1. Germline lookup yields CDR1 SNHLY and CDR2 FYNNEI. The CDR3 is 13 residues long. The record lacks a DNA sequence. The CDR3 protein is CGEGGAGDTEAFF.

J is TRBJ1-6 and V is TRBV5-6; TCRdb indicates TRBD1, and absent DNA this call remains unverified. The CDR3 extends over 19 amino acids. The record lacks a DNA sequence. The germline V gene has CDR1 SGHDT and CDR2 YYEEEE. The CDR3 is CASSPRGRPAGTYNSPLHF.

The chain uses TRBV10-3 and TRBJ1-3. This CDR3 comprises 15 residues. No DNA appears here. From germline, CDR1 is ENHRY and CDR2 SYGVKD. CDR3 loop: CAISPRGGSGNTIYF.

CDR3 sequence: CSVERGGNSEAFF. V gene TRBV29-1 combines with J gene TRBJ1-1. The CDR3 consists of 13 residues. No DNA sequence was recorded. Germline V lookup: CDR1 SQVTM, CDR2 ANQGSEA.

The gene calls are TRBV6-5 and TRBJ1-4. Germline CDR1 and CDR2: MNHEY and SVGAGI. This CDR3 region has 15 residues. The coding DNA is unavailable. CDR3: CASSPQGGANEKLFF.

Measured by frequency, this clone is medium-sized. The rearrangement links TRBV9 to TRBJ2-1. The germline V gene encodes CDR1 SGDLS and CDR2 YYNGEE. This CDR3 region has 12 residues. The record lacks a DNA sequence. The chain's CDR3 is CASSRVGNEQFF.

The V and J genes are TRBV5-6 and TRBJ1-6. CDR3 size: 13 residues. No DNA is recorded. The germline V gene encodes CDR1 SGHDT and CDR2 YYEEEE. This CDR3 reads CASSLATHSPLHF.

This rearrangement joins TRBV10-3 to TRBJ2-1; TCRdb's D call of TRBD2 is untestable without DNA. The CDR3 runs to 13 residues. There is no recorded DNA. The germline CDR1 and CDR2 sequences are ENHRY and SYGVKD. The CDR3 loop reads CAIGVSGYNEQFF.

The chain employs TRBV4-3 and TRBJ1-1; TCRdb lists TRBD1, though no DNA is available to test this call. This CDR3 has 13 residues. No DNA sequence is on record. Germline lookup yields CDR1 LGHNA and CDR2 YSLEER. The CDR3 sequence: CASSQVGGYEAFF.

This chain links TRBV2 with TRBJ1-4; TCRdb calls TRBD1, which cannot be checked without DNA. The CDR3 extends over 13 amino acids. The DNA sequence is not available. From germline, CDR1 is SNHLY and CDR2 FYNNEI. The CDR3 sequence is CATAGADNEKLFF.

The chain uses TRBV28 and TRBJ1-3. CDR1 and CDR2 (germline): MDHEN, SYDVKM. The CDR3 spans 16 residues. DNA is not on record. CDR3 loop: CASSLTVLKAGNTIYF.

The gene calls are TRBV21-1 and TRBJ2-7; TCRdb picks TRBD1, but there is no DNA to check that call. TRBV21-1 is a pseudogene segment. This CDR3 contains 16 residues. No DNA sequence is on record. CDR3 residues: CASSKGDRQGSYEQYF.

The genes are TRBV19 and TRBJ2-7; checking the TCRdb D call of TRBD1 is not possible without DNA. CDR3 length equals 15 residues. No DNA is listed. Per the germline V gene, CDR1 is LNHDA and CDR2 is SQIVND (reference sequence). The CDR3 loop reads CASSLRAGFSYEQYF.

CDR3 amino acids: CASSQGTGGPGELFF. This rearrangement joins TRBV4-3 to TRBJ2-2; TCRdb's D gene call, TRBD1, goes unchecked for lack of DNA. CDR1 is LGHNA, CDR2 YSLEER, per germline. The CDR3 length is 15 residues. No DNA was logged.

The chain joins TRBV7-9 to TRBJ2-1. Germline CDR1 SEHNR, CDR2 FQNEAQ (reference sequence). The CDR3 is 12 residues long. The DNA sequence is not available. The CDR3 sequence: CASSLGYNEQFF.